Following are 22 T cell receptor beta chains from one sample sequenced in a study of blood T cell repertoires in COVID-19. Assay used: immunoSEQ multiplex PCR; TCRdb lists only in-frame clones, some missing. In the table there are around 120,000 clones, more than 75% of which are singletons. What was sequenced was peripheral blood. These TCRs come from a human donor in a cohort sampled during active COVID-19.

The chain joins TRBV27 to TRBJ2-5; 8 bases are a match to TRBD1. V lost 6 bases to trimming and J lost 3 bases; unmatched junction nucleotides: 9. The CDR3 is 15 amino acids. In germline, CDR1 is MNHEY, CDR2 SMNVEV (reference sequence). CDR3 sequence (DNA): TGTGCCAGCAGCCCCTCGACAGGGGTAGAAGAGACCCAGTACTTC. Translated, it gives CASSPSTGVEETQYF.

This clone was detected once. CDR3 loop: CASSLPGSGNTIYF. The CDR3 DNA reads as TGCGCCAGCAGCTTACCGGGCTCTGGAAACACCATATATTTT. The chain employs TRBV5-1 and TRBJ1-3; D is ambiguous. CDR1 is SGHRS, CDR2 YFSETQ, per germline. V lost 2 bases and J lost 0, with 6 bases in between. This CDR3 comprises 14 residues. The full variable domain, in which reference TRBV5-1 and TRBJ1-3 provide the parts outside the CDR3, is KAGVTQTPRYLIKTRGQQVTLSCSPISGHRSVSWYQQTPGQGLQFLFEYFSETQRNKGNFPGRFSGRQFSNSRSEMNVSTLELGDSALYLCASSLPGSGNTIYFGEGSWLTVV.

V gene TRBV15 combines with J gene TRBJ2-1, with TRBD2 identical over 7 bases. The CDR3 covers 16 residues. The germline CDR1 and CDR2 sequences are LNHNV and YYDKDF (reference sequence). J was trimmed by 6 bases and V by 5 bases; bases with no gene match: 13. The CDR3 DNA is TGTGCCACCAGCGGCGCATGGGGAGGGTCTGGCAATGAGCAGTTCTTC. Translating gives CATSGAWGGSGNEQFF.

This clone was recorded only once. The chain carries TRBV7-2 and TRBJ1-1; D may be TRBD1 (5 bases). In germline, CDR1 is SGHTA, CDR2 FQGNSA. The CDR3 loop spans 14 amino acids. V lost 5 bases, J lost 5 bases, and 15 bases lay in between. CDR3 coding DNA: TGTGCCAGCAGCCCCGGCCCCGGGGGAACTGAAGCTTTCTTT. It codes for CASSPGPGGTEAFF.

This chain links TRBV5-1 with TRBJ2-2; D ambiguous. CDR3 length: 13 amino acids. CDR1 is SGHRS and CDR2 is YFSETQ in the germline V gene. V shed 5 bases and J shed 3 bases, with 8 bases lying between them. CDR3 region: CASRNSDTGELFF. In DNA, the CDR3 is TGCGCCAGCAGAAATTCGGACACCGGGGAGCTGTTTTTT.

The rearrangement links TRBV6-5 to TRBJ2-7; D is perhaps TRBD2 (6 bases). The germline V gene has CDR1 MNHEY and CDR2 SVGAGI. Deletions cut 0 bases from V and 7 bases from J, with 19 bases between. CDR3 length equals 16 residues. CDR3 DNA sequence: TGTGCCAGCAGTTACTCCCTCGGGACTCCCTCTATGGAGCAGTACTTC. Translating it yields CASSYSLGTPSMEQYF.

The genes are TRBV6-1 and TRBJ1-6, with TRBD1 as a possible D gene (6 bases). Germline-derived CDR1 and CDR2 are MNHNS and SASEGT. The CDR3 is made up of 16 amino acids. V dropped 3 bases and J dropped 10 bases, with 19 bases sitting between them. CDR3 in amino acids: CASSDLGGYQGSPLHF. The CDR3 DNA follows: TGTGCCAGCAGTGACTTAGGGGGTTACCAGGGGTCACCCCTCCACTTT.

V is TRBV6-5 and J is TRBJ1-6, with TRBD1 identical over 8 bases. V lost 4 bases and J lost 4; bases outside the gene matches: 6. The CDR3 contains 16 residues. Germline V gene lookup returns CDR1 MNHEY and CDR2 SVGAGI. CDR3: CASSSARQGYNSPLHF. The CDR3 nucleotides are TGTGCCAGCAGTTCGGCCCGACAGGGGTATAATTCACCCCTCCACTTT.

The chain combines TRBV7-8 with TRBJ1-1; D might be TRBD1 (6 bases). This CDR3 is built from 13 residues. V lost 4 bases and J lost 1, with 7 bases in between. Germline CDR1 and CDR2: SGHVS and FQNEAQ. CDR3 region: CASSSRGNTEAFF. The CDR3 coding sequence is TGTGCCAGCAGCTCCAGGGGGAACACTGAAGCTTTCTTT. The complete variable domain, with remaining parts taken from reference TRBV7-8 and TRBJ1-1, reads GAGVSQSPRYKVAKRGQDVALRCDPISGHVSLFWYQQALGQGPEFLTYFQNEAQLDKSGLPSDRFFAERPEGSVSTLKIQRTQQEDSAVYLCASSSRGNTEAFFGQGTRLTVV.

The chain employs TRBV3-1 (or the pseudogene TRBV3-2) and TRBJ2-3; maybe TRBD1 (5 bases). The CDR3 is 17 residues long. Germline values: CDR1 LGHDT, CDR2 YNNKEL (reference sequence). Trimming took 0 bases from V and 0 from J, leaving 13 bases between them. The CDR3 nucleotides are TGTGCCAGCAGCCAAGAAGGCCGGCACAGGAGCACAGATACGCAGTATTTT. It translates to CASSQEGRHRSTDTQYF.

This clone has just one count. This sequence joins TRBV7-2 and TRBJ2-7, with 8 bases identical to TRBD2. The CDR3 consists of 13 residues. Germline CDR1 reads SGHTA; CDR2 reads FQGNSA. J was trimmed by 7 bases and V by 7 bases; bases with no gene match: 9. DNA of the CDR3: TGTGCCAGCAACTCGGGGGGGTTCGGGGAGCAGTACTTC. It yields the protein CASNSGGFGEQYF.

The chain joins TRBV15 to TRBJ2-1, with TRBD2 identical over 7 bases. CDR1 LNHNV and CDR2 YYDKDF come from the germline V gene (reference sequence). CDR3 size: 14 residues. Losses at the gene ends were 4 bases for V and 4 bases for J; bases not matched to a gene: 4. CDR3 in amino acids: CATSTSGLYNEQFF. The CDR3 bases are TGTGCCACCAGCACCTCGGGACTATACAATGAGCAGTTCTTC.

This chain uses TRBV5-1 with TRBJ1-4, with a tentative D call TRBD1 (5 bases). Germline CDR1 and CDR2: SGHRS and YFSETQ. CDR3 length equals 16 residues. Trimming pared 0 bases from V and 6 bases from J, leaving 15 bases between. The CDR3 region is CASSLVSGGTDEKLFF. The CDR3, as DNA: TGCGCCAGCAGCTTGGTATCCGGCGGGACTGATGAAAAACTGTTTTTT.

The chain employs TRBV7-9 and TRBJ1-6; 10 bases are a match to TRBD1. The ends lost 6 bases at V and 7 bases at J; junction bases unmatched: 6. Germline lookup yields CDR1 SEHNR and CDR2 FQNEAQ (reference sequence). CDR3 length: 15 amino acids. As DNA, the CDR3 is TGTGCCAGCAGAAACCCGGGACAGGGGAATTCACCCCTCCACTTT. Protein: CASRNPGQGNSPLHF.

The J gene is TRBJ2-2, the V gene TRBV28; D gene uncertain. Germline CDR1 MDHEN, CDR2 SYDVKM. V lost 3 bases, J lost 0 bases, and 11 bases lay in between. This CDR3 is 16 amino acids long. CDR3 in amino acids: CASSFIQASNTGELFF. CDR3 coding DNA: TGTGCCAGCAGTTTTATTCAGGCATCGAACACCGGGGAGCTGTTTTTT.

In its sample, this clone was seen a few times. Other DNA sequences in this sample translate to the same CDR3. J is TRBJ2-7 and V is TRBV9; 8 bases match TRBD1. CDR3 length equals 14 residues. After removal of 0 bases from V and 4 bases from J, the junction contained 3 bases not matched to a gene. The V gene's germline CDR1 is SGDLS and CDR2 YYNGEE. CDR3 residues: CASSVAGGVYEQYF. The CDR3 DNA sequence: TGTGCCAGCAGCGTAGCAGGGGGCGTGTACGAGCAGTACTTC.

The CDR3 coding sequence is TGCAGCGTTAAGAGCGGGGTATCCTACAATGAGCAGTTCTTC. Encoded protein: CSVKSGVSYNEQFF. The J gene is TRBJ2-1, the V gene TRBV29-1; 7 nucleotides line up with TRBD2. The CDR3 consists of 14 residues. Germline CDR1 is SQVTM and CDR2 is ANQGSEA. Trimming at V came to 5 bases and at J to 1 base, leaving 5 bases not matched to a gene.

The V and J genes are TRBV6-2 or TRBV6-3 and TRBJ2-3; 15 bases fit TRBD2. The CDR3 has 17 amino acids. Germline trimming cut 5 bases from V and 1 base from J; bases unmatched to any gene: 4. Germline CDR1 and CDR2: MNHEY and SVGEGT. The CDR3 loop reads CASSGLAGGYGTDTQYF. The CDR3 coding sequence is TGTGCCAGCAGTGGACTAGCGGGAGGGTATGGCACAGATACGCAGTATTTT.

The chain links TRBV7-2 to TRBJ2-2; possibly TRBD2 for D (5 bases). The ends were cut back, 1 base at V and 4 bases at J, with 13 bases in the middle. This CDR3 contains 16 residues. Germline CDR1 and CDR2: SGHTA and FQGNSA. The CDR3 loop reads CASSLGIHGGTGELFF. For the CDR3, the DNA is TGTGCCAGCAGCTTAGGGATACATGGAGGCACCGGGGAGCTGTTTTTT.

The chain links TRBV3-1 (or the pseudogene TRBV3-2) to TRBJ1-2; D gene unclear. The CDR3 sequence is 14 residues long. Trimming took 0 bases from V and 1 from J, leaving 6 bases between them. Looked up from germline, CDR1 is LGHDT and CDR2 is YNNKEL (reference sequence). CDR3 DNA: TGTGCCAGCAGCCAAGAGCGGGTTAACTATGGCTACACCTTC. Protein product: CASSQERVNYGYTF.

The chain couples TRBV5-4 to TRBJ1-2; tentative D call: TRBD1 (6 bases). CDR3 size: 14 residues. Germline CDR1 is SGHNT and CDR2 is YYREEE (reference sequence). Trimming cost V 3 bases and J 2 bases, with 11 bases left between them. The CDR3 DNA follows: TGTGCCAGCAGCTCCGCTACAGGGAACTATGGCTACACCTTC. Its protein is CASSSATGNYGYTF.

This clone has a single count. The genes are TRBV7-2 and TRBJ2-7; D is possibly TRBD1 (5 bases). The CDR3 spans 14 residues. Trimming cost V 2 bases and J 6 bases, with 14 bases left between them. The germline CDR1 and CDR2 sequences are SGHTA and FQGNSA. This chain's CDR3 is CASSLNRPSGEQYF. The CDR3 DNA sequence: TGTGCCAGCAGCTTAAACAGGCCTTCGGGCGAGCAGTACTTC.